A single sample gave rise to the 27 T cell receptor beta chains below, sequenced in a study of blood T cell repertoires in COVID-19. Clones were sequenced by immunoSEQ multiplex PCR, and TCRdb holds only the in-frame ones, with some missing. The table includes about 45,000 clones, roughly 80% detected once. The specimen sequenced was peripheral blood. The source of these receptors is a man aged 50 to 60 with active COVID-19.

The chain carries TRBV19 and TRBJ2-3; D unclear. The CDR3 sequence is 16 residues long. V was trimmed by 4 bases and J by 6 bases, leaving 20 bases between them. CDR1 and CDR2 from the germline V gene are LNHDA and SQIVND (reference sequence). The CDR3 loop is CASSTPREFTGDTQYF. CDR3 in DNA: TGTGCCAGTAGTACCCCCCGTGAGTTTACCGGGGATACGCAGTATTTT.

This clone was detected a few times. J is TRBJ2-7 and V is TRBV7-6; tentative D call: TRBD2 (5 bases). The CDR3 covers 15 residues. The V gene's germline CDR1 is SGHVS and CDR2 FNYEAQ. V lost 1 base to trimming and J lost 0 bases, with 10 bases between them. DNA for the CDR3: TGTGCCAGCAGCTTAGGAGAGGGTCCCTCCTACGAGCAGTACTTC. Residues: CASSLGEGPSYEQYF.

For the CDR3, the DNA is TGTGCCAGCAGTTTCCTCCTAGCGGGAGGCTACAATGAGCAGTTCTTC. Translating it yields CASSFLLAGGYNEQFF. The chain employs TRBV28 and TRBJ2-1; 11 positions agree with TRBD2. Germline values: CDR1 MDHEN, CDR2 SYDVKM. The CDR3 is 16 amino acids. V shed 3 bases and J 3 bases; nucleotides not matched to a gene: 4.

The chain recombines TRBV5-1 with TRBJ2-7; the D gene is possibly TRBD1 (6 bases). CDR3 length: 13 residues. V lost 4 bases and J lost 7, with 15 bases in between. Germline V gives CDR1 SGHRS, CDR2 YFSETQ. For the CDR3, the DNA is TGCGCCAGCAGCCCAAAAACAGGGAAAGAGCAGTACTTC. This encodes CASSPKTGKEQYF.

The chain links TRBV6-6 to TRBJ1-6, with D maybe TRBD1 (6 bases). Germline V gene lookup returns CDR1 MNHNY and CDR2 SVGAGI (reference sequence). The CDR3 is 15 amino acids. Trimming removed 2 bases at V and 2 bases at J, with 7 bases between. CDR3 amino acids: CASSYGQPYNSPLHF. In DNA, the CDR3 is TGTGCCAGCAGTTACGGACAGCCCTATAATTCACCCCTCCACTTT.

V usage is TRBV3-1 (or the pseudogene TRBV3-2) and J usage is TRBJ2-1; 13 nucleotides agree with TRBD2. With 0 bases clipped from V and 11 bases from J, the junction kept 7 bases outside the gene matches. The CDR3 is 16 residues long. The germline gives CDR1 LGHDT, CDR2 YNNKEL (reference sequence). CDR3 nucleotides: TGTGCCAGCAGCCAAGACGGGCCACTAGCGGGAGGGAAGCAGTTCTTC. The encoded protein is CASSQDGPLAGGKQFF.

CDR3 region: CASTFSASGYTF. In DNA form, the CDR3 reads TGTGCCAGCACATTCAGCGCTAGCGGCTACACCTTC. The chain combines TRBV12-3 or TRBV12-4 with TRBJ1-2; D is ambiguous. The CDR3 has 12 amino acids. Trimming took 7 bases from V and 8 from J, leaving 14 bases between them.

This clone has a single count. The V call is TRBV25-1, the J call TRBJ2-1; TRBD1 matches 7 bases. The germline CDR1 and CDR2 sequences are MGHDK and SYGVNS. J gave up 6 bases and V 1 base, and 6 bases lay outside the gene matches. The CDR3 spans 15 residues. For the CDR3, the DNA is TGTGCCAGCAGTGAATCCGGGACAGTGGGCAATGAGCAGTTCTTC. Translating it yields CASSESGTVGNEQFF.

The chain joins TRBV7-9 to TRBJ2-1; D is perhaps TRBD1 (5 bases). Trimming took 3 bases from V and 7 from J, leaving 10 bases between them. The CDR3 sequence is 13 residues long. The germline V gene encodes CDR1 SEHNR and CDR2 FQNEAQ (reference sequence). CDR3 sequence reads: CASSFLGANEQFF. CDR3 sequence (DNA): TGTGCCAGCAGCTTTTTAGGGGCGAATGAGCAGTTCTTC.

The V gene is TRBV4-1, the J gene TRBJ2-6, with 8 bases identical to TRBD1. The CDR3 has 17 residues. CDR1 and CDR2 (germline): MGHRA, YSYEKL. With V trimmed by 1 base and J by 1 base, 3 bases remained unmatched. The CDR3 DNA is TGCGCCAGCAGCCAAGGGACAGGGAGATCTGGGGCCAACGTCCTGACTTTC. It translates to CASSQGTGRSGANVLTF.

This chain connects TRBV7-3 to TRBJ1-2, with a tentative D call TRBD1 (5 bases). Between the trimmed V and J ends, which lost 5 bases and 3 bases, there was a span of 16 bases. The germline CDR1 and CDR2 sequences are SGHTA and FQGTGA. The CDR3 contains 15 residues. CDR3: CASSLGASPDYGYTF. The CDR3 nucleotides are TGTGCCAGCAGCCTAGGGGCCAGTCCGGACTATGGCTACACCTTC.

CDR3 region: CASTVSGANVLTF. The CDR3 nucleotides read TGTGCCAGCACTGTCTCTGGGGCCAACGTCCTGACTTTC. The genes are TRBV28 and TRBJ2-6; D call uncertain. Germline V CDR1 and CDR2: MDHEN, SYDVKM. V lost 7 bases, J lost 0 bases, and 4 bases lay in between. The CDR3 contains 13 residues.

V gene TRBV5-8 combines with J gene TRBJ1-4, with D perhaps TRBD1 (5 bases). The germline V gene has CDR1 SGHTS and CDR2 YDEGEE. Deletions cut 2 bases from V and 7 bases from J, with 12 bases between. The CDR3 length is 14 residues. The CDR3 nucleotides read TGTGCCAGCAGCTTTCCAGGGCTAGGTGAAAAACTGTTTTTT. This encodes CASSFPGLGEKLFF.

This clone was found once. CDR3 residues: CASSLRFTGFDSPLHF. As DNA, the CDR3 is TGTGCCAGCAGCTTACGATTCACAGGGTTCGACTCACCCCTCCACTTT. This chain connects TRBV7-8 to TRBJ1-6; a weak D match, TRBD1 (6 bases). V was clipped by 2 bases and J by 10 bases, with 18 bases between them. Germline CDR1 is SGHVS and CDR2 is FQNEAQ. The CDR3 consists of 16 residues. Filled out from reference TRBV7-8 and TRBJ1-6, the complete variable domain reads GAGVSQSPRYKVAKRGQDVALRCDPISGHVSLFWYQQALGQGPEFLTYFQNEAQLDKSGLPSDRFFAERPEGSVSTLKIQRTQQEDSAVYLCASSLRFTGFDSPLHFGNGTRLTVT.

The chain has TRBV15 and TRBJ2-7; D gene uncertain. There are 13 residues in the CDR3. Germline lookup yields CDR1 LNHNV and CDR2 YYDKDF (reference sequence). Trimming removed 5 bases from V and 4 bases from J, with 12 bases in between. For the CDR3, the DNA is TGTGCCACCAGCGCCAGTGGGCCTTACGAGCAGTACTTC. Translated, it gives CATSASGPYEQYF.

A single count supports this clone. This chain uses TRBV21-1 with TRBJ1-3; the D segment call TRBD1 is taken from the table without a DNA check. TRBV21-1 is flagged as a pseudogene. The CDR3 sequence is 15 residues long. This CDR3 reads CASTRGTGEGNTIYF. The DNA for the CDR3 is TGTGCCAGCACCAGAGGGACAGGGGAAGGAAACACCATATATTTT.

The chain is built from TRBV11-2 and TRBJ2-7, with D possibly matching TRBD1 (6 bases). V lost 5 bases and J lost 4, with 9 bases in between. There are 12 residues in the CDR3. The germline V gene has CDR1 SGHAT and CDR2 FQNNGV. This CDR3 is CASSPQGYEQYF. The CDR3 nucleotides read TGTGCCAGCAGCCCCCAGGGGTACGAGCAGTACTTC.

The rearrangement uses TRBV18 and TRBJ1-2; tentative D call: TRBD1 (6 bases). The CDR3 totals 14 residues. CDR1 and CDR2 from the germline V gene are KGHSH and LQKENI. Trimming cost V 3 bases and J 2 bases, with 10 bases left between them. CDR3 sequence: CASSPTDRNYGYTF. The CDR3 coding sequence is TGTGCCAGCTCACCGACGGACAGAAACTATGGCTACACCTTC. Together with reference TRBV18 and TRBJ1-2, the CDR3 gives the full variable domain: NAGVMQNPRHLVRRRGQEARLRCSPMKGHSHVYWYRQLPEEGLKFMVYLQKENIIDESGMPKERFSAEFPKEGPSILRIQQVVRGDSAAYFCASSPTDRNYGYTFGSGTRLTVV.

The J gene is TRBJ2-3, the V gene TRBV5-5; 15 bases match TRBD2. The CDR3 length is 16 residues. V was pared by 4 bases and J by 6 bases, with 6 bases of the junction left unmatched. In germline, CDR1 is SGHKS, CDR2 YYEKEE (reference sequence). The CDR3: CASSLWTSGGADTQYF. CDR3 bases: TGTGCCAGCAGCCTCTGGACTAGCGGGGGGGCCGATACGCAGTATTTT.

In DNA form, the CDR3 reads TGTGCCAGCAGCTTAGATCGCTGGGGGGCAGATACGCAGTATTTT. Translating it yields CASSLDRWGADTQYF. The gene calls are TRBV11-1 and TRBJ2-3; TRBD2 is a possible D gene (6 bases). The CDR3 spans 15 residues. Germline V gene sequence: CDR1 SGHAT, CDR2 FQDESV (reference sequence). Trimming removed 1 base from V and 4 bases from J, with 12 bases in between.

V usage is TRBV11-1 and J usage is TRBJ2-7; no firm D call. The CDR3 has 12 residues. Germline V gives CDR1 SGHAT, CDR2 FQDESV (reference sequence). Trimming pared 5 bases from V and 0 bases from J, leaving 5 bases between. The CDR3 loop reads CASSPFSYEQYF. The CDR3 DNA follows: TGTGCCAGCAGCCCGTTCTCCTACGAGCAGTACTTC.

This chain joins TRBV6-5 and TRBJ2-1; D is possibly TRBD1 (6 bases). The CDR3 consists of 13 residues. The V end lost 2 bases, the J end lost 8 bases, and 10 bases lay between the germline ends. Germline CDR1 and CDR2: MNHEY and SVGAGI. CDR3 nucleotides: TGTGCCAGCAGTTACAGGGGGTTCGATGAGCAGTTCTTC. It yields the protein CASSYRGFDEQFF.

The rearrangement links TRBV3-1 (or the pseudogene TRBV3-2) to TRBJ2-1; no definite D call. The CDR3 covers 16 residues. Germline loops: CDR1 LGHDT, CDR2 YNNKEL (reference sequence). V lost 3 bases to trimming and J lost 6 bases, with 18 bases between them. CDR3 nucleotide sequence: TGTGCCAGCAGCCACGGAACGGCCAGACTGCGCAATGAGCAGTTCTTC. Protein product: CASSHGTARLRNEQFF.

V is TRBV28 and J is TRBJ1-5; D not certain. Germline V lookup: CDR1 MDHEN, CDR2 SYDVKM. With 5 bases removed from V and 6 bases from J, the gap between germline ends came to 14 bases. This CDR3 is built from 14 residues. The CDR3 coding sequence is TGTGCCAGCAGTCCCCCCTTCGGTGGTCAGCCCCAGCATTTT. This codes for CASSPPFGGQPQHF.

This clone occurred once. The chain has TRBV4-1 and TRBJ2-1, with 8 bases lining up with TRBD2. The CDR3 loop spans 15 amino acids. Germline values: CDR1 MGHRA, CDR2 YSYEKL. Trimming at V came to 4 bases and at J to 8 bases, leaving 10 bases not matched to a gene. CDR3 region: CASSLSRGGVDEQFF. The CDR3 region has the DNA TGCGCCAGCAGCCTCTCCCGGGGGGGGGTGGATGAGCAGTTCTTC.

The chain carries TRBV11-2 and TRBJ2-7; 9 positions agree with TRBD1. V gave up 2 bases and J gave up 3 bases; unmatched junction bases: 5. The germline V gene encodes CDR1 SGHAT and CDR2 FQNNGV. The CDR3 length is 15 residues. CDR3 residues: CASSLQGQGYYEQYF. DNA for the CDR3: TGTGCCAGCAGCTTACAAGGACAGGGGTACTACGAGCAGTACTTC.

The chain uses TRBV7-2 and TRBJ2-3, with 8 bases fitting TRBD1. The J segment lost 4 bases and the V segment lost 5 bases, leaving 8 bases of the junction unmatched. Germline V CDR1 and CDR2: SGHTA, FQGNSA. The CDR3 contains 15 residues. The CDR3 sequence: CASSQGARVPDTQYF. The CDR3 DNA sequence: TGTGCCAGCAGCCAGGGGGCGCGGGTCCCAGATACGCAGTATTTT.